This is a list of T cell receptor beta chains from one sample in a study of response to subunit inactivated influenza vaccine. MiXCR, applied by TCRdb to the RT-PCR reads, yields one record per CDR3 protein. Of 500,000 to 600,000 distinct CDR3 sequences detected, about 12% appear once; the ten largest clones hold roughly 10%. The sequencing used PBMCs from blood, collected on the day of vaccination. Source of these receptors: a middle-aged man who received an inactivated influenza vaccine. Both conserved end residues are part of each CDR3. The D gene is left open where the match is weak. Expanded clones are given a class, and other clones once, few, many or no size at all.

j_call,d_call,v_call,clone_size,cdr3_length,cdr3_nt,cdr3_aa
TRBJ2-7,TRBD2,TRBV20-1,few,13,TGCAGTGGGAGAAGCGGGGCCGCGGACGAGCAGTACTTC,CSGRSGAADEQYF
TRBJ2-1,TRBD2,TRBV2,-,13,TGTGCCAGCAGTGGACGGGCGGGAGGGGAGCAGTTCTTC,CASSGRAGGEQFF
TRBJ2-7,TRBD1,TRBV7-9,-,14,TGTGCCAGCAGCTTCGCGGGACAGGATTACGAGCAGTACTTC,CASSFAGQDYEQYF
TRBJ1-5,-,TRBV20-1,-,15,TGCAGTGCGTCCGGGTCGGGGGGGAGCAATCAGCCCCAGCATTTT,CSASGSGGSNQPQHF
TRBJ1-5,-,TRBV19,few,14,TGTGCCAGTAGCCGGGCCGGGTGGGAATGGACCCAGCATTTT,CASSRAGWEWTQHF
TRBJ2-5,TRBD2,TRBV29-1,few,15,TGCAGCGTTGAAGGTCTAGCGGGACTACAAGAGACCCAGTACTTC,CSVEGLAGLQETQYF
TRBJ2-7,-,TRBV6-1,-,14,TGTGCCAGCAGTGAAGTTGGAGGGACCTACGAGCAGTACTTC,CASSEVGGTYEQYF
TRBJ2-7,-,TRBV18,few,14,TGTGCCAGCTCACCACCGGTCCAGAGCTACGAGCAGTACTTC,CASSPPVQSYEQYF
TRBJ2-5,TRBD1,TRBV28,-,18,TGTGCCAGCAGTTTCCCTCTCCTGGACAGGGGGCCTGGGGAGACCCAGTACTTC,CASSFPLLDRGPGETQYF
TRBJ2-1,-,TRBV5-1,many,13,TGCGCCAGCAGCCGGGGATACTACAATGAGCAGTTCTTC,CASSRGYYNEQFF
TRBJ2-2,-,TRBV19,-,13,TGTGCCAGTACGGGCCCCGGGGGCGGGGAGCTGTTTTTT,CASTGPGGGELFF
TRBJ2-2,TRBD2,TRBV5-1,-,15,TGCGCCAGCAGCCCTAGCGGGAGGGAGACCGGGGAGCTGTTTTTT,CASSPSGRETGELFF
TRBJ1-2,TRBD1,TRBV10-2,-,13,TGCGCCAGCAGTGATCTGGGACAGAATGGCTACACCTTC,CASSDLGQNGYTF
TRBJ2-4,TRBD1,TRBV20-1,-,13,TGCAGTGCCGAGGGGACAGGGAAAAACATTCAGTACTTC,CSAEGTGKNIQYF
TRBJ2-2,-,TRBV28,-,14,TGTGCCAGCAGTTTCGGGTCAGGGGTGAGGGAGCTGTTTTTT,CASSFGSGVRELFF
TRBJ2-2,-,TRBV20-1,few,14,TGCAGTGCTAGAGACCTGACGAACACCGGGGAGCTGTTTTTT,CSARDLTNTGELFF
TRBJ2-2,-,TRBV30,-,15,TGTGCCTGGAGAGCGTGGGGGTCGAACACCGGGGAGCTGTTTTTT,CAWRAWGSNTGELFF
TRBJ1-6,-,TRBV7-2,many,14,TGTGCCAGCAGCTTAGCTCCAACAGGTCACCCCCTCCACTTT,CASSLAPTGHPLHF
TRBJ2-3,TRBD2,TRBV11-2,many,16,TGTGCCAGCAGCCCCAGGGTTACTAGCGGCACAGATACGCAGTATTTT,CASSPRVTSGTDTQYF
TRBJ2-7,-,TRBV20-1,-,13,TGCAGTGCCCATGGACACCTAACCTACGAGCAGTACTTC,CSAHGHLTYEQYF
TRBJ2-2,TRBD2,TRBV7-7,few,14,TGTGCCAGCAGCGGACTAGCCAAGTCCGGGGAGCTGTTTTTT,CASSGLAKSGELFF
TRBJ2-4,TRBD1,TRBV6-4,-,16,TGTGCCAACAAAGGGAGGAGACAGGGGGCGTTGAACATTCAGTACTTC,CANKGRRQGALNIQYF
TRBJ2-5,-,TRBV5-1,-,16,TGCGCCAGCAGCTCCCCCCAAGGGGCGGAGGGGGAGACCCAGTACTTC,CASSSPQGAEGETQYF
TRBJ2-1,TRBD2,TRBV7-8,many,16,TGTGCCAGCAGCTTAGTTTTAGCAGCGGGAGATGGTGAGCAGTTCTTC,CASSLVLAAGDGEQFF
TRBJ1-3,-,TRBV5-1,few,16,TGCGCCAGCAGCTTGACGGACCTGCGCTCTGGAAACACCATATATTTT,CASSLTDLRSGNTIYF
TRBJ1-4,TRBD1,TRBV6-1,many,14,TGTGCCAGCAGCTCGGGACAGGGCAGAGAAAAACTGTTTTTT,CASSSGQGREKLFF
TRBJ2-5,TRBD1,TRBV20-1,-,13,TGCAGTGCGTTGGGGACAGGGATGAAGACCCAGTACTTC,CSALGTGMKTQYF
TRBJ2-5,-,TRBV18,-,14,TGTGCCAGCTCACTCGGACAGCAAAAAGAGACCCAGTACTTC,CASSLGQQKETQYF
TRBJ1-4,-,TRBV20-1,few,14,TGCAGTGCTTCTCCGGGGCAGATGAGAGAAAAACTGTTTTTT,CSASPGQMREKLFF